The T cell receptor beta chain described here comes from a study of T cells in Graves' hyperthyroidism and ophthalmopathy. Study results and limitations: Most thyroid-expanded clonotypes above 0.001 were also found in blood.

V was trimmed by 0 bases and J by 3 bases, leaving 12 bases between them. The germline V gene has CDR1 MNHEY and CDR2 SMNVEV (reference sequence). This CDR3 has 16 amino acids. Turning to this clonotype: Its antigen is unidentified.

Using RNA transcripts as the source, TCR beta CDR3 regions were amplified. During a first-round RT-PCR of the TCR CDR3, the HTBI primer set was used. TCRdb fed the multiplex PCR reads into MiXCR, producing one record per CDR3 protein. The sample has about 640,000 distinct CDR3 sequences, less than 25% seen once. The rearrangement uses TRBV27 and TRBJ1-5; D is unclear. The sequence was obtained from a man aged 30-40 years with Graves' ophthalmopathy. The source material was blood. The CDR3 coding sequence is TGTGCCAGCAGTTTATCCCAGCCTCCCTCCAATCAGCCCCAGCATTTT. It translates to CASSLSQPPSNQPQHF.